These 16 T cell receptor beta chains were sequenced from one sample in a study of blood T cell repertoires in COVID-19. Sequenced by immunoSEQ multiplex PCR; TCRdb stores in-frame clones only, minus some. The top ten hold around a tenth of the sample, which has 50,000 or so clones, roughly 90% seen once. What was sequenced was peripheral blood. The source of these receptors is a woman of 80 years or more with acute or convalescent COVID-19.

This sequence joins TRBV18 and TRBJ1-2, with TRBD1 as a possible D gene (6 bases). The CDR3 runs to 14 residues. Per germline, CDR1 KGHSH and CDR2 LQKENI. V lost 3 bases and J 4 bases, leaving 12 bases between the germline ends. In nucleotides, the CDR3 is TGTGCCAGCTCACCGGCCGACAGGAGCTATGGCTACACCTTC. Translation gives CASSPADRSYGYTF.

The sample holds a few counts of this clone. This chain joins TRBV4-2 and TRBJ2-7; 12 positions agree with TRBD2. V trimming: 0 bases; J trimming: 3 bases; junction bases outside the gene matches: 6. The CDR3 runs 17 residues. Germline assignment: CDR1 LGHNA and CDR2 YNFKEQ. CDR3: CASSQDPWTSGNYEQYF. DNA of the CDR3: TGTGCCAGCAGCCAAGATCCGTGGACTAGCGGGAACTACGAGCAGTACTTC.

In DNA form, the CDR3 reads TGTGCCAGCAGCTTAGATGGCCCAGCGGGCCTCTCCTACGAGCAGTACTTC. This encodes CASSLDGPAGLSYEQYF. The chain links TRBV11-2 to TRBJ2-7; D possibly corresponds to TRBD2 (6 bases). Germline V gives CDR1 SGHAT, CDR2 FQNNGV. The CDR3 loop spans 17 amino acids. Trimming took 0 bases from V and 0 from J, leaving 15 bases between them.

The chain uses TRBV4-2 and TRBJ2-7; D is possibly TRBD1 (5 bases). The V gene lost 0 bases and the J gene lost 3 bases, with 12 bases spanning the gap. The germline V gene encodes CDR1 LGHNA and CDR2 YNFKEQ. The CDR3 runs 15 residues. CDR3 sequence (DNA): TGTGCCAGCAGCCAAGATGGTGCCAGGGACTACGAGCAGTACTTC. Protein product: CASSQDGARDYEQYF.

This sequence joins TRBV18 and TRBJ1-3; tentatively, D is TRBD1 (5 bases). The CDR3 extends over 18 amino acids. V was pared by 2 bases and J by 4 bases, with 21 bases between. Germline CDR1 is KGHSH and CDR2 is LQKENI. CDR3 in DNA: TGTGCCAGCTCACCAGTTCTGTCCGCACGGACACCAGGAAACACCATATATTTT. Its translation is CASSPVLSARTPGNTIYF.

V gene TRBV5-6 combines with J gene TRBJ1-6; TRBD1 matches 7 bases. The V gene's germline CDR1 is SGHDT and CDR2 YYEEEE. The CDR3 has 15 amino acids. J was trimmed by 3 bases and V by 5 bases; bases with no gene match: 5. CDR3 nucleotide sequence: TGTGCCAGCAGTAAGACAGGGTTCTATAATTCACCCCTCCACTTT. This encodes CASSKTGFYNSPLHF. Drawing the rest from reference TRBV5-6 and TRBJ1-6, the complete variable domain is DAGVTQSPTHLIKTRGQQVTLRCSPKSGHDTVSWYQQALGQGPQFIFQYYEEEERQRGNFPDRFSGHQFPNYSSELNVNALLLGDSALYLCASSKTGFYNSPLHFGNGTRLTVT.

The chain carries TRBV7-2 and TRBJ1-2; a possible D gene is TRBD1 (6 bases). The CDR3 extends over 13 amino acids. Germline V lookup: CDR1 SGHTA, CDR2 FQGNSA. V shed 2 bases and J shed 8 bases, with 12 bases lying between them. DNA of the CDR3: TGTGCCAGCAGCTTAAGTACGGGACACGGCTACACCTTC. Its translation: CASSLSTGHGYTF.

V gene TRBV18 combines with J gene TRBJ2-3; 14 nucleotides align to TRBD2. The V segment lost 0 bases and the J segment 4 bases; nucleotides outside the gene matches: 0. Looked up from germline, CDR1 is KGHSH and CDR2 is LQKENI. This CDR3 has 16 residues. The CDR3 nucleotides read TGTGCCAGCTCACCACCGGGACTAGCGGGAGCAGATACGCAGTATTTT. This gives the protein CASSPPGLAGADTQYF.

The chain employs TRBV27 and TRBJ2-1; 9 positions agree with TRBD1. The germline V gene encodes CDR1 MNHEY and CDR2 SMNVEV (reference sequence). The CDR3 extends over 15 amino acids. Trimming took 5 bases from V and 8 from J; bases not matched to a gene: 10. The CDR3 region is CASSLGQGELDEQFF. In DNA, the CDR3 is TGTGCCAGCAGTCTGGGACAGGGTGAGCTGGATGAGCAGTTCTTC.

The chain combines TRBV6-6 with TRBJ1-1; 8 nucleotides line up with TRBD1. J gave up 2 bases and V 2 bases, and 4 bases lay outside the gene matches. The CDR3 runs to 15 residues. Germline V lookup: CDR1 MNHNY, CDR2 SVGAGI (reference sequence). The CDR3 is CASSYPAGGNTEAFF. DNA for the CDR3: TGTGCCAGCAGTTACCCGGCAGGGGGCAACACTGAAGCTTTCTTT.

The CDR3 protein is CASSSGLELETQYF. CDR3 DNA: TGCGCCAGCAGCTCGGGACTAGAACTAGAGACCCAGTACTTC. The chain employs TRBV5-1 and TRBJ2-5, with 8 bases fitting TRBD2. This CDR3 is built from 14 residues. V dropped 3 bases and J dropped 4; count of bases not matched to a gene: 5. Germline assignment: CDR1 SGHRS and CDR2 YFSETQ.

This clone has only one observation. The rearrangement joins TRBV2 to TRBJ1-4, with D hard to call. Germline CDR1 and CDR2: SNHLY and FYNNEI. V lost 6 bases and J 16 bases, leaving 21 bases between the germline ends. The CDR3 length is 13 residues. CDR3 in DNA: TGTGCCAGCAGGGATAGACGGGTTGGCGAAACGTTTTTT. Translation gives CASRDRRVGETFF.

The V call is TRBV7-8, the J call TRBJ2-7; D possibly corresponds to TRBD2 (5 bases). This CDR3 is built from 13 residues. With 1 base removed from V and 12 bases from J, the gap between germline ends came to 16 bases. In germline, CDR1 is SGHVS, CDR2 FQNEAQ. The CDR3 nucleotides are TGTGCCAGCAGCTTAGAATCTGTAGAGCGGCGGTACTTC. Encoded protein: CASSLESVERRYF.

This chain uses TRBV7-2 with TRBJ2-6; 8 bases fit TRBD1. The CDR3 sequence is 16 residues long. Germline CDR1 is SGHTA and CDR2 is FQGNSA. The V and J ends lost 4 bases and 1 base, in that order; junction bases with no gene match: 3. CDR3 nucleotides: TGTGCCAGCAGCTCGCAGGGGGCTTCTGGGGCCAACGTCCTGACTTTC. The encoded protein is CASSSQGASGANVLTF.

V gene TRBV12-3 or TRBV12-4 combines with J gene TRBJ2-1; possible D gene TRBD1, 5 bases. The CDR3 runs 13 residues. The V and J ends lost 6 bases and 8 bases respectively, with 14 bases between them. This CDR3 is CASSPRADHEQFF. CDR3 sequence (DNA): TGTGCCAGCAGCCCCAGGGCAGATCATGAGCAGTTCTTC.

The rearrangement joins TRBV27 to TRBJ1-4; 7 positions agree with TRBD1. Germline loops: CDR1 MNHEY, CDR2 SMNVEV (reference sequence). The V and J ends lost 4 bases and 8 bases, in that order; junction bases with no gene match: 10. The CDR3 runs 15 residues. For the CDR3, the DNA is TGTGCCAGCAGTTCCAGGGGGTCCGAGGGCGAAAAACTGTTTTTT. Amino acid sequence: CASSSRGSEGEKLFF.